This TCR beta chain emerged from a study of T cell repertoires in cytomegalovirus infection. Study overall: Recently identified HLA-C-restricted CMV epitopes were among the peptides used. Indications came from public TCR beta signatures; they pointed to CMV infection and to a matching HLA type.

TCRdb analysed the reads with MiXCR anew, one entry per CDR3 protein. This table holds roughly 69,000 distinct CDR3 sequences, about 26% found once. Study-level points and caveats: CMV-specific TCR beta clonotypes restricted by HLA-C were the ones dominating the ex vivo response.

Turning to this clonotype: Its antigen is still unknown.

The CDR3 loop spans 11 amino acids. Germline V gene sequence: CDR1 MNHEY, CDR2 SVGEGT. V was pared by 10 bases and J by 1 base, with 7 bases between. The sample consisted of CD8+ T cells from cultured PBMCs, taken from culture after CMV antigen stimulation. This TCR was sampled from a human donor in good health (CMV status not recorded). Some clones in this sample may be carry-over from other donors' samples. V gene TRBV6-2 or TRBV6-3 combines with J gene TRBJ1-1; D gene uncertain. CDR3 sequence reads: CANSGNTEAFF. CDR3 nucleotide sequence: TGTGCCAACTCCGGGAACACTGAAGCTTTCTTT.